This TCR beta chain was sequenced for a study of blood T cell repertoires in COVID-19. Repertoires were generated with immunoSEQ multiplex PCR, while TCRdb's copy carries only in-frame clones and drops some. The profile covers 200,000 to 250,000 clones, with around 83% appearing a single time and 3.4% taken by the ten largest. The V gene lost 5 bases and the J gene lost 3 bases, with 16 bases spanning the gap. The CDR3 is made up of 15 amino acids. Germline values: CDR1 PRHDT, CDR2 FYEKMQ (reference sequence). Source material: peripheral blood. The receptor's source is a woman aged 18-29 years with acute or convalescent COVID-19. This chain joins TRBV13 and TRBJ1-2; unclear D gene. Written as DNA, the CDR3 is TGTGCCAGCAGCCTCCGGACTGGGAGCTACTATGGCTACACCTTC. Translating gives CASSLRTGSYYGYTF.